One sample yielded the 2 T cell receptor beta chains listed below, sequenced in a study of T cells in Graves' hyperthyroidism and ophthalmopathy. Amplified TCR beta CDR3 regions derived from RNA transcripts. The HTBI primer set was used in a first-round RT-PCR of the TCR CDR3. TCRdb itself ran the multiplex PCR reads through MiXCR, one entry per CDR3 protein. This table holds about 350,000 distinct CDR3 sequences, 19% found once. The material sequenced was blood. Every receptor here comes from a young woman with Graves' hyperthyroidism.

This clonotype was detected many times. The V and J genes are TRBV24-1 and TRBJ2-2, with D possibly matching TRBD1 (5 bases). This CDR3 is built from 14 residues. The germline CDR1 and CDR2 sequences are KGHDR and SFDVKD. V was cut by 5 bases and J by 3 bases, with 9 bases left in between. As DNA, the CDR3 is TGTGCCACCAGTGCAAGCAGGGACACCGGGGAGCTGTTTTTT. It codes for CATSASRDTGELFF.

This clonotype was observed many times. The V call is TRBV19, the J call TRBJ1-5, with 12 positions matching TRBD1. Germline lookup yields CDR1 LNHDA and CDR2 SQIVND (reference sequence). Trimming removed 7 bases from V and 7 bases from J; junction bases left unmatched: 17. The CDR3 has 18 residues. CDR3 residues: CASIPSPGQGAKYQPQHF. The CDR3 DNA reads TGTGCCAGTATCCCATCACCGGGACAGGGGGCGAAGTACCAGCCCCAGCATTTT.